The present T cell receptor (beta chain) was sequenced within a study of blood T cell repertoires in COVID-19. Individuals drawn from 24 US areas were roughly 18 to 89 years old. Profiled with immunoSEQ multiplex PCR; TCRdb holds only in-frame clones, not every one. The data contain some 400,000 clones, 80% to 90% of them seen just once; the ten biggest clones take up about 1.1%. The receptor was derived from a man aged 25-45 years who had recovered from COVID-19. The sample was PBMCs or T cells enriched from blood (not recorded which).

CDR3 protein: CASSLEGRNSPLHF. The CDR3 DNA reads TGTGCCAGCAGCTTGGAGGGGCGGAATTCACCCCTCCACTTT. The chain employs TRBV5-4 and TRBJ1-6; possible D gene TRBD1, 5 bases. V gave up 0 bases and J gave up 7 bases, with 8 bases separating them. The germline V gene encodes CDR1 SGHNT and CDR2 YYREEE (reference sequence). The CDR3 covers 14 residues.